This TCR beta chain comes out of a study of neoadjuvant nivolumab and ipilimumab in lung cancer (dated by TCRdb to the early 2020s). At the level of the whole study: Nivolumab was given at 3 mg/kg intravenously on days 1, 15 and 29, and the combination arm added ipilimumab 1 mg/kg on day 1 only. For each study arm, the primary endpoint of the trial was the rate of major pathologic response (MPR) in the intention-to-treat population. A total of 45 or so patients with operable NSCLC were treated in the trial, with around 23 randomized to nivolumab monotherapy and about 20 randomized to nivolumab plus ipilimumab. TCR repertoires were compared between pretherapy (baseline) peripheral blood and tumors resected at surgery after neoadjuvant immune checkpoint blockade. Matched pretherapy and resected tumor pairs were analyzed for seven patients, of whom four received nivolumab and three received nivolumab plus ipilimumab.

This clone was observed a single time. Its antigen remains unidentified. No much larger clonotype is one base removed from it; base qualities were not supplied. Per the publication, the time point label means: pretherapy, before neoadjuvant immune checkpoint inhibitors. Samples came from the phase 2 randomized NEOSTAR trial, which tested neoadjuvant nivolumab or nivolumab plus ipilimumab followed by surgery in operable NSCLC. In the germline V gene, CDR1 corresponds to SGHDN and CDR2 to FVKESK. The CDR3 holds 14 amino acids from the cysteine to the phenylalanine. Here the CDR3 DNA is all that survives: 42 bases in frame from base 1. V drops 2 bases and J drops 5 bases, leaving 12 bases in between. Results and caveats for the whole study, not just this receptor: From pretherapy to surgery, tumor T-cell richness and clonality increased in three of three dual-therapy tumors but in only two of four nivolumab-treated tumors. A small number of samples underwent TCR sequencing. Greater TCR richness and clonality were observed in resected tumors than in tumor-adjacent uninvolved lung, and increases were observed in more dual-therapy-treated tumors. Richness in tumors resected after neoadjuvant therapy showed a positive correlation with pretherapy blood TCR richness (Spearman R ≈ 0.78). There was no significant correlation between TCR clonality and pathologic tumor regression, and just a single major-pathologic-response sample was available for the clonality-regression analysis.

To prepare the library, the immunoSEQ multiplex PCR assay was applied. In the authors' own workflow: Repertoires were summarized in terms of richness and clonality, and significantly expanded and contracted clones between pre- and post-therapy samples were identified. In its TCRdb copy, this immuneACCESS table keeps in-frame sequences only and misses some clones. Where compared with another copy, unresolved V genes explain less than half of these, and the others have no known cause. From that table come the V and J calls and clone size; the DNA was used to work out D and trimming. The sample includes 20,000 to 25,000 clones, with approximately 77% observed a single time. The top ten clones comprise 23% of the sample.

This clonotype was sampled from an adult with non-small cell lung cancer. The sequence is built from TRBV14 and TRBJ1-1, with TRBD1 perhaps the D gene, on 5 matching bases. The specimen comprised peripheral blood, sampled before neoadjuvant nivolumab, alone or with ipilimumab. CDR3 loop: CASSQRPGTTEAFF. The DNA is as follows: TGTGCCAGCAGCCAAAGGCCAGGGACGACTGAAGCTTTCTTT.